What follows are 17 T cell receptor beta chains derived from one specimen sequenced in a study of T cell responses to AZD1222 COVID-19 vaccine. TCRdb keeps only in-frame clones here, not all; method: immunoSEQ multiplex PCR. The sample has approximately 69,000 clones; around four fifths are singletons. This specimen consisted of peripheral blood, obtained 28 days after the second AZD1222 dose. The origin of the receptors is an adult who received the AZD1222 COVID-19 vaccine.

J is TRBJ1-1 and V is TRBV7-3; weak D call: TRBD1 (5 bases). This CDR3 has 17 residues. CDR1 and CDR2 from the germline V gene are SGHTA and FQGTGA. With 5 bases removed from V and 7 bases from J, the gap between germline ends came to 26 bases. In DNA form, the CDR3 reads TGTGCCAGCAGCCCGAGGGGTCACTCCCGGGGACCAGTTGAAGCTTTCTTT. Translating it yields CASSPRGHSRGPVEAFF.

V is TRBV18 and J is TRBJ1-1, with TRBD1 identical over 10 bases. CDR3 length: 14 amino acids. The V gene's germline CDR1 is KGHSH and CDR2 LQKENI. Trimming at V came to 3 bases and at J to 12 bases, leaving 10 bases not matched to a gene. In nucleotides, the CDR3 is TGTGCCAGCTCACCGCCATCCGGGACAGGGGATTCTTTCTTT. This encodes CASSPPSGTGDSFF.

V usage is TRBV19 and J usage is TRBJ1-4; D is perhaps TRBD1 (5 bases). The germline V gene has CDR1 LNHDA and CDR2 SQIVND (reference sequence). The CDR3 totals 16 residues. The V and J ends lost 0 bases and 2 bases respectively, with 10 bases between them. For the CDR3, the DNA is TGTGCCAGTAGTATAGAGGGGGGGTCGACTAATGAAAAACTGTTTTTT. It encodes CASSIEGGSTNEKLFF.

The V and J genes are TRBV15 and TRBJ2-1; D is perhaps TRBD2 (6 bases). The germline gives CDR1 LNHNV, CDR2 YYDKDF (reference sequence). The V and J ends lost 0 bases and 3 bases respectively, with 12 bases between them. The CDR3 consists of 16 residues. The CDR3 region is CATSREVVGGYNEQFF. CDR3 nucleotides: TGTGCCACCAGCAGAGAAGTGGTCGGGGGCTACAATGAGCAGTTCTTC.

The CDR3 DNA reads as TGTGCCAGTAGTATAGAGGTTTTACAGGGTGGGACTGAAGCTTTCTTT. It specifies CASSIEVLQGGTEAFF. This chain joins TRBV19 and TRBJ1-1; weak D call: TRBD1 (6 bases). The CDR3 is 16 amino acids. The V and J ends lost 0 bases and 5 bases respectively, with 16 bases between them. Per germline, CDR1 LNHDA and CDR2 SQIVND (reference sequence).

J is TRBJ2-2 and V is TRBV3-1 (or the pseudogene TRBV3-2), with D unclear. The CDR3 contains 13 residues. V was cut by 8 bases and J by 5 bases, with 12 bases left in between. Germline assignment: CDR1 LGHDT and CDR2 YNNKEL (reference sequence). The CDR3 bases are TGTGCCAGCTGGGGTAGAAGTACCGGGGAGCTGTTTTTT. It translates to CASWGRSTGELFF.

This clone has more than one count but fewer than ten. The chain combines TRBV5-4 with TRBJ1-6; 7 bases are a match to TRBD1. With 4 bases clipped from V and 7 bases from J, the junction kept 11 bases outside the gene matches. The CDR3 loop spans 16 amino acids. Looked up from germline, CDR1 is SGHNT and CDR2 is YYREEE (reference sequence). CDR3 DNA sequence: TGTGCCAGCAGCATTGGGGACAGAGGCCCGAATTCACCCCTCCACTTT. Residues: CASSIGDRGPNSPLHF. Looking up the rest from reference TRBV5-4 and TRBJ1-6 gives the full variable domain: ETGVTQSPTHLIKTRGQQVTLRCSSQSGHNTVSWYQQALGQGPQFIFQYYREEENGRGNFPPRFSGLQFPNYSSELNVNALELDDSALYLCASSIGDRGPNSPLHFGNGTRLTVT.

With respect to this clone: The sample carries other DNA sequences with the same CDR3. V usage is TRBV6-5 and J usage is TRBJ1-2; D unclear. With 5 bases removed from V and 4 bases from J, the gap between germline ends came to 8 bases. The CDR3 totals 12 residues. The germline CDR1 and CDR2 sequences are MNHEY and SVGAGI. The CDR3 is CASSPDSYGYTF. The DNA of the CDR3 is TGTGCCAGCAGTCCAGACTCCTATGGCTACACCTTC.

This chain links TRBV20-1 with TRBJ1-1; D is possibly TRBD1 (5 bases). This CDR3 comprises 11 residues. Germline assignment: CDR1 DFQATT and CDR2 SNEGSKA (reference sequence). The V end was cut by 6 bases, the J end by 7 bases, with 12 bases between. CDR3 nucleotides: TGCAGTGCCCTGGGGACCAGTGAAGCTTTCTTT. Residues: CSALGTSEAFF.

This chain joins TRBV19 and TRBJ2-6, with D uncertain. Germline values: CDR1 LNHDA, CDR2 SQIVND (reference sequence). This CDR3 region has 15 residues. V was pared by 2 bases and J by 0 bases, with 5 bases between. The CDR3 DNA is TGTGCCAGTAGTATACAAACCTCTGGGGCCAACGTCCTGACTTTC. This sequence encodes CASSIQTSGANVLTF.

This chain connects TRBV12-3 or TRBV12-4 to TRBJ2-1; no definite D call. The ends were cut back, 6 bases at V and 3 bases at J, with 6 bases in the middle. The CDR3 contains 12 residues. CDR3: CASSSNYNEQFF. CDR3 DNA sequence: TGTGCCAGCAGCTCCAACTACAATGAGCAGTTCTTC.

This clone was recorded a few times. The chain has TRBV19 and TRBJ1-3; D possibly corresponds to TRBD1 (6 bases). Germline CDR1 and CDR2: LNHDA and SQIVND (reference sequence). The CDR3 loop spans 17 amino acids. Trimming removed 0 bases from V and 0 bases from J, with 12 bases in between. The CDR3 is CASSIDLAGVSGNTIYF. The DNA for the CDR3 is TGTGCCAGTAGTATAGATCTGGCAGGGGTCTCTGGAAACACCATATATTTT.

This clone was picked up one time. The chain links TRBV9 to TRBJ2-7; a possible D gene is TRBD1 (6 bases). V lost 3 bases and J lost 2, with 12 bases in between. This CDR3 is built from 14 residues. CDR1 is SGDLS, CDR2 YYNGEE, per germline. The CDR3 region is CASSARQDTYEQYF. Here the CDR3 DNA reads TGTGCCAGCAGCGCCCGACAGGACACCTACGAGCAGTACTTC.

V usage is TRBV20-1 and J usage is TRBJ2-1; tentative D call: TRBD2 (6 bases). V lost 3 bases to trimming and J lost 0 bases, with 15 bases between them. The CDR3 is made up of 16 amino acids. Germline V gene data show CDR1 as DFQATT and CDR2 as SNEGSKA (reference sequence). The CDR3 coding sequence is TGCAGTGCTAGTAATCCTTTGGGGGGCTCCTACAATGAGCAGTTCTTC. Its translation is CSASNPLGGSYNEQFF.

This clone was detected ten times or more. The V call is TRBV3-1 (or the pseudogene TRBV3-2), the J call TRBJ1-3, with TRBD1 as a possible D gene (6 bases). V shed 5 bases and J shed 7 bases, with 18 bases lying between them. Germline V gene data show CDR1 as LGHDT and CDR2 as YNNKEL (reference sequence). The CDR3 covers 15 residues. The CDR3 nucleotides are TGTGCCAGCAGCGCAATCTCGACAGGAGGTAACACCATATATTTT. This sequence encodes CASSAISTGGNTIYF.

The V and J genes are TRBV5-5 and TRBJ2-1; the D gene is possibly TRBD2 (6 bases). In germline, CDR1 is SGHKS, CDR2 YYEKEE (reference sequence). The CDR3 consists of 15 residues. Trimming left V 0 bases short and J 0 bases short, with 7 bases between. CDR3 region: CASSLEAGSYNEQFF. CDR3 nucleotides: TGTGCCAGCAGCTTGGAAGCGGGCTCCTACAATGAGCAGTTCTTC. Using reference TRBV5-5 and TRBJ2-1 for the parts outside the CDR3, the full variable domain is DAGVTQSPTHLIKTRGQQVTLRCSPISGHKSVSWYQQVLGQGPQFIFQYYEKEERGRGNFPDRFSARQFPNYSSELNVNALLLGDSALYLCASSLEAGSYNEQFFGPGTRLTVL.

The chain joins TRBV6-6 to TRBJ1-3, with a possible D match to TRBD1 (6 bases). Germline CDR1 reads MNHNY; CDR2 reads SVGAGI (reference sequence). The CDR3 contains 13 residues. Between the trimmed V and J ends, which lost 7 bases and 2 bases, there was a span of 9 bases. In DNA, the CDR3 is TGTGCCAGCAAGAACAGGGCTGGAAACACCATATATTTT. Translation gives CASKNRAGNTIYF.